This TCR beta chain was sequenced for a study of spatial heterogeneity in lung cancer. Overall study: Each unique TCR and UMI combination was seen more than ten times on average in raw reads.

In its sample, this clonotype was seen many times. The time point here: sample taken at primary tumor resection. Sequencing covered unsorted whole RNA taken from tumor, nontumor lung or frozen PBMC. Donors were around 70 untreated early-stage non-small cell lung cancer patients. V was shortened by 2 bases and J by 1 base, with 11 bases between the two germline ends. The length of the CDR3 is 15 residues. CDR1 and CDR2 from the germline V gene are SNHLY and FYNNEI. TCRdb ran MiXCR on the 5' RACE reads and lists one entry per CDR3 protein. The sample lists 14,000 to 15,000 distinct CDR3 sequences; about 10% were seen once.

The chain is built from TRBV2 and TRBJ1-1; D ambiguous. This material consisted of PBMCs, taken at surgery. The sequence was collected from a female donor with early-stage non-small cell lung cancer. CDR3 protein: CASSERGVQNTEAFF. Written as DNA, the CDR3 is TGTGCCAGCAGTGAACGTGGGGTTCAGAACACTGAAGCTTTCTTT.